This record covers a single TCR beta chain. Antigen specificity is unknown. TCR alpha and TCR beta cDNA libraries with sample barcodes and UMIs came from 5'RACE using constant-segment primers. MiXCR, run by TCRdb on the 5' RACE reads, gives a single entry per CDR3 protein. The sample yields 300,000 to 400,000 distinct CDR3 sequences, more than 15% seen once. The record originates from a study of T-cell memory formation after mild COVID-19. Study-level information: Largely, the TCR clusters proved donor specific. General study points: Among contracting clones, CD4+ were mainly CM/EM and CD8+ enriched in EMRA.

The germline gives CDR1 SGHRS, CDR2 YFSETQ. The CDR3 length is 15 residues. Trimming took 4 bases from V and 10 from J; bases not matched to a gene: 16. The rearrangement joins TRBV5-1 to TRBJ1-1, with TRBD1 matching over 7 bases. The sequence was obtained from a man younger than 35 who had mild COVID-19 (a few samples of this study predate the infection). Cell type and time point are not known. Sequencing was carried out using PBMCs or a T cell subset sorted from them (not recorded which). Here the CDR3 DNA reads TGCGCCAGCAGCGCCCTACAGGGGAGTGGGGAGATAGCTTTCTTT. As protein: CASSALQGSGEIAFF.